These 29 T cell receptor beta chains were all obtained from the same sample, sequenced in a study of cytomegalovirus exposure and HLA in healthy donors (dated by TCRdb to about 2017). Libraries were made using the immunoSEQ multiplex PCR assay. Not all clones reach the TCRdb copy of this immuneACCESS table, which keeps in-frame sequences only. Checked studies attribute under half of the gap to unresolved V genes and leave the rest unexplained. The sample data list 150,000 or so clones, and roughly 83% of these were observed just once. The top ten clones comprise roughly 10% of the sample. Sequencing was done on a sample of PBMCs. These receptors were collected from a man aged 25 to 40 in good health and CMV-seropositive.

The chain is built from TRBV28 and TRBJ1-5; D not certain. CDR3 length: 13 amino acids. Trimming stripped 6 bases from V and 3 bases from J, with 9 bases between. Looked up from germline, CDR1 is MDHEN and CDR2 is SYDVKM. The CDR3 nucleotides read TGTGCCAGCAGGGAGGTCTCCAATCAGCCCCAGCATTTT. It is translated as CASREVSNQPQHF.

The V gene is TRBV7-9, the J gene TRBJ1-4; 7 bases agree with TRBD1. Germline V gene lookup returns CDR1 SEHNR and CDR2 FQNEAQ (reference sequence). V gave up 4 bases and J gave up 8 bases; unmatched junction bases: 7. The length of the CDR3 is 14 residues. CDR3 sequence: CASSSDREYEKLFF. The CDR3 DNA reads TGTGCCAGCAGCTCCGACAGGGAGTACGAAAAACTGTTTTTT. The full variable domain, rest sourced from reference TRBV7-9 and TRBJ1-4, is DTGVSQNPRHKITKRGQNVTFRCDPISEHNRLYWYRQTLGQGPEFLTYFQNEAQLEKSRLLSDRFSAERPKGSFSTLEIQRTEQGDSAMYLCASSSDREYEKLFFGSGTQLSVL.

A few counts support this clone. The chain links TRBV9 to TRBJ2-7; 9 bases align to TRBD1. CDR3 size: 14 residues. In germline, CDR1 is SGDLS, CDR2 YYNGEE. J lost 5 bases, V lost 4 bases, and 7 bases had no gene match. The CDR3 bases are TGTGCCAGCAGCAGGGGGACAGGGACGGACGAGCAGTACTTC. Its protein is CASSRGTGTDEQYF.

This clone was observed a few times. The chain combines TRBV2 with TRBJ2-3; 11 nucleotides agree with TRBD2. The V segment lost 4 bases and the J segment 2 bases; nucleotides outside the gene matches: 8. CDR3 length: 17 amino acids. CDR1 is SNHLY and CDR2 is FYNNEI in the germline V gene. The CDR3 sequence: CASSAWGLAADTDTQYF. The CDR3, as DNA: TGTGCCAGCAGTGCTTGGGGACTAGCGGCAGACACAGATACGCAGTATTTT. Complete variable domain (other parts from reference TRBV2 and TRBJ2-3): EPEVTQTPSHQVTQMGQEVILRCVPISNHLYFYWYRQILGQKVEFLVSFYNNEISEKSEIFDDQFSVERPDGSNFTLKIRSTKLEDSAMYFCASSAWGLAADTDTQYFGPGTRLTVL.

The CDR3 spells CASTRDRASDTQYF. The CDR3 DNA follows: TGTGCCAGCACCCGGGACAGGGCGTCAGATACGCAGTATTTT. The gene calls are TRBV6-6 and TRBJ2-3; 9 bases are shared with TRBD1. This CDR3 has 14 amino acids. Trimming removed 7 bases from V and 4 bases from J; junction bases left unmatched: 6. The germline V gene has CDR1 MNHNY and CDR2 SVGAGI (reference sequence).

V is TRBV4-2 and J is TRBJ2-3; 10 bases are shared with TRBD2. V was pared by 0 bases and J by 1 base, with 4 bases of the junction left unmatched. The CDR3 sequence is 17 residues long. Germline CDR1 and CDR2: LGHNA and YNFKEQ. CDR3 protein: CASSQETTSGGTDTQYF. In DNA form, the CDR3 reads TGTGCCAGCAGCCAAGAGACCACTAGCGGGGGCACAGATACGCAGTATTTT.

The chain combines TRBV11-2 with TRBJ2-5; 9 positions match TRBD1. This CDR3 comprises 13 residues. CDR1 is SGHAT, CDR2 FQNNGV, per germline. The trim removed 6 bases at V and 5 bases at J, leaving 4 bases unmatched. CDR3: CASRTGGTETQYF. CDR3 nucleotide sequence: TGTGCCAGCAGGACAGGGGGGACGGAGACCCAGTACTTC. Full variable domain (rest looked up from reference TRBV11-2 and TRBJ2-5): EAGVAQSPRYKIIEKRQSVAFWCNPISGHATLYWYQQILGQGPKLLIQFQNNGVVDDSQLPKDRFSAERLKGVDSTLKIQPAKLEDSAVYLCASRTGGTETQYFGPGTRLLVL.

This clone has more than one count but fewer than ten. The V gene is TRBV5-1, the J gene TRBJ1-5; the D gene is possibly TRBD1 (5 bases). Germline CDR1 is SGHRS and CDR2 is YFSETQ. V dropped 1 base and J dropped 0 bases, with 5 bases sitting between them. The CDR3 consists of 14 residues. The CDR3 loop is CASSLTGSNQPQHF. CDR3 nucleotides: TGCGCCAGCAGCTTGACAGGTAGCAATCAGCCCCAGCATTTT. The full variable domain, rest sourced from reference TRBV5-1 and TRBJ1-5, is KAGVTQTPRYLIKTRGQQVTLSCSPISGHRSVSWYQQTPGQGLQFLFEYFSETQRNKGNFPGRFSGRQFSNSRSEMNVSTLELGDSALYLCASSLTGSNQPQHFGDGTRLSIL.

The rearrangement joins TRBV7-6 to TRBJ2-1, with 11 nucleotides matching TRBD1. Trimming took 1 base from V and 2 from J; bases not matched to a gene: 10. Germline V CDR1 and CDR2: SGHVS, FNYEAQ. This CDR3 comprises 19 residues. Here the CDR3 reads CASSLVGTGGALTYNEQFF. In DNA form, the CDR3 reads TGTGCCAGCAGCTTAGTGGGGACAGGGGGTGCCTTAACCTACAATGAGCAGTTCTTC.

This chain joins TRBV5-5 and TRBJ1-6, with 8 bases fitting TRBD1. CDR1 and CDR2 (germline): SGHKS, YYEKEE (reference sequence). V was pared by 3 bases and J by 7 bases, with 3 bases of the junction left unmatched. The CDR3 is made up of 14 amino acids. CDR3 region: CASSSGGWNSPLHF. Here the CDR3 DNA reads TGTGCCAGCAGCTCAGGGGGCTGGAATTCACCCCTCCACTTT. Combining the CDR3 with reference TRBV5-5 and TRBJ1-6 gives the whole variable domain DAGVTQSPTHLIKTRGQQVTLRCSPISGHKSVSWYQQVLGQGPQFIFQYYEKEERGRGNFPDRFSARQFPNYSSELNVNALLLGDSALYLCASSSGGWNSPLHFGNGTRLTVT.

The chain has TRBV28 and TRBJ2-5; 7 nucleotides align to TRBD2. Germline values: CDR1 MDHEN, CDR2 SYDVKM. The CDR3 runs 16 residues. V shed 7 bases and J 2 bases; nucleotides not matched to a gene: 13. CDR3 DNA sequence: TGTGCCAGCACTTCCTACACGGCGGGAGTTCAAGAGACCCAGTACTTC. Protein: CASTSYTAGVQETQYF.

This clone appeared a single time. The CDR3 DNA follows: TGTGCCAGCAGCTTAGGTTCGTCGGTCTCCTACGAGCAGTACTTC. Protein product: CASSLGSSVSYEQYF. This chain joins TRBV7-8 and TRBJ2-7; D uncertain. CDR3 length equals 15 residues. Germline V gene lookup returns CDR1 SGHVS and CDR2 FQNEAQ. V dropped 1 base and J dropped 0 bases, with 10 bases sitting between them.

V gene TRBV5-8 combines with J gene TRBJ1-3; 8 nucleotides align to TRBD1. Germline lookup yields CDR1 SGHTS and CDR2 YDEGEE. With 7 bases clipped from V and 2 bases from J, the junction kept 5 bases outside the gene matches. The CDR3 has 14 amino acids. The CDR3 DNA reads as TGTGCCAGCGTGGACAGGGTTCCTGGAAACACCATATATTTT. Translation gives CASVDRVPGNTIYF.

Here the CDR3 DNA reads TGTGCCAGCAGCGTAAGCGGGAGTAGGTACAATGAGCAGTTCTTC. Translation: CASSVSGSRYNEQFF. This chain uses TRBV9 with TRBJ2-1, with TRBD2 matching 8 bases. The germline CDR1 and CDR2 sequences are SGDLS and YYNGEE. This CDR3 is built from 15 residues. With V trimmed by 1 base and J by 4 bases, 4 bases remained unmatched.

The chain carries TRBV27 and TRBJ1-5, with D possibly matching TRBD1 (6 bases). Germline loops: CDR1 MNHEY, CDR2 SMNVEV (reference sequence). The CDR3 sequence is 14 residues long. V was pared by 8 bases and J by 2 bases, with 13 bases between. CDR3: CASAPSGGNQPQHF. The CDR3 DNA reads TGTGCCAGCGCGCCATCAGGGGGCAATCAGCCCCAGCATTTT.

CDR3 in DNA: TGTGCCAGCAGCCCGCAGGATTTCGGGGAGCTGTTTTTT. Translation gives CASSPQDFGELFF. The chain combines TRBV14 with TRBJ2-2; no firm D call. With 4 bases removed from V and 7 bases from J, the gap between germline ends came to 10 bases. The CDR3 is 13 amino acids. CDR1 is SGHDN, CDR2 FVKESK, per germline.

The rearrangement joins TRBV5-1 to TRBJ1-3, with TRBD1 matching 10 bases. The J segment lost 2 bases and the V segment lost 0 bases, leaving 8 bases of the junction unmatched. CDR1 is SGHRS, CDR2 YFSETQ, per germline. This CDR3 is 18 amino acids long. CDR3 residues: CASSLGVYGTGAGNTIYF. The CDR3 DNA follows: TGCGCCAGCAGCTTGGGGGTTTACGGGACAGGGGCTGGAAACACCATATATTTT. Full variable domain (outside the CDR3, taken from reference TRBV5-1 and TRBJ1-3): KAGVTQTPRYLIKTRGQQVTLSCSPISGHRSVSWYQQTPGQGLQFLFEYFSETQRNKGNFPGRFSGRQFSNSRSEMNVSTLELGDSALYLCASSLGVYGTGAGNTIYFGEGSWLTVV.

This sequence joins TRBV6-5 and TRBJ2-7; a weak D match, TRBD1 (5 bases). Looked up from germline, CDR1 is MNHEY and CDR2 is SVGAGI. Trimming left V 5 bases short and J 4 bases short, with 12 bases between. The CDR3 spans 13 residues. The CDR3 loop reads CASSPLTAYEQYF. The CDR3 DNA follows: TGTGCCAGCAGTCCCTTGACAGCATACGAGCAGTACTTC.

The chain carries TRBV13 and TRBJ2-3; tentatively, D is TRBD2 (7 bases). Germline V gene sequence: CDR1 PRHDT, CDR2 FYEKMQ (reference sequence). This CDR3 region has 16 residues. V gave up 6 bases and J gave up 2 bases, with 18 bases separating them. CDR3 in amino acids: CASRGGARDTTDTQYF. The CDR3 nucleotides read TGTGCCAGCAGAGGGGGGGCCAGAGATACCACAGATACGCAGTATTTT.

The chain couples TRBV6-1 to TRBJ1-1; D remains ambiguous. V was cut by 6 bases and J by 1 base, with 12 bases left in between. Germline V gene lookup returns CDR1 MNHNS and CDR2 SASEGT. The CDR3 covers 14 residues. CDR3 sequence reads: CASRPRWQNTEAFF. Written as DNA, the CDR3 is TGTGCCAGCAGACCCAGGTGGCAGAACACTGAAGCTTTCTTT.

J is TRBJ2-7 and V is TRBV28; TRBD1 aligns across 7 bases. This CDR3 has 15 residues. Per the germline V gene, CDR1 is MDHEN and CDR2 is SYDVKM. Germline trimming cut 3 bases from V and 3 bases from J; bases unmatched to any gene: 8. The CDR3: CASSFHEGANYEQYF. The CDR3 bases are TGTGCCAGCAGTTTTCATGAGGGGGCGAACTACGAGCAGTACTTC.

J is TRBJ1-5 and V is TRBV5-5; 8 positions match TRBD1. This CDR3 has 15 residues. The J segment lost 1 base and the V segment lost 0 bases, leaving 0 bases of the junction unmatched. Looked up from germline, CDR1 is SGHKS and CDR2 is YYEKEE (reference sequence). CDR3 in amino acids: CASSLGTGSNQPQHF. The CDR3 coding sequence is TGTGCCAGCAGCTTGGGGACAGGGAGCAATCAGCCCCAGCATTTT.

The chain links TRBV9 to TRBJ2-1, with TRBD1 matching 7 bases. V trimming: 6 bases; J trimming: 1 base; junction bases outside the gene matches: 10. Germline loops: CDR1 SGDLS, CDR2 YYNGEE. The CDR3 is 16 amino acids. The CDR3 sequence is CASTFGQARSYNEQFF. CDR3 sequence (DNA): TGTGCCAGCACCTTCGGACAGGCAAGGTCCTACAATGAGCAGTTCTTC.

This clone was detected once. The gene calls are TRBV10-3 and TRBJ1-6; weak D call: TRBD1 (6 bases). This CDR3 is 14 amino acids long. The germline V gene has CDR1 ENHRY and CDR2 SYGVKD. V dropped 7 bases and J dropped 7 bases, with 14 bases sitting between them. The CDR3 protein is CAINSGAGNSPLHF. CDR3 bases: TGTGCCATCAACTCAGGGGCAGGGAATTCACCCCTCCACTTT.

This rearrangement joins TRBV9 to TRBJ2-1; D gene unclear. There are 12 residues in the CDR3. Germline V lookup: CDR1 SGDLS, CDR2 YYNGEE. Trimming cost V 2 bases and J 9 bases, with 9 bases left between them. The CDR3 sequence is CASSVRIGEQFF. The CDR3 DNA reads TGTGCCAGCAGCGTGAGGATCGGTGAGCAGTTCTTC.

The chain has TRBV4-1 and TRBJ2-5; 8 nucleotides align to TRBD1. The germline V gene has CDR1 MGHRA and CDR2 YSYEKL. The CDR3 has 15 residues. V dropped 4 bases and J dropped 4; count of bases not matched to a gene: 8. This CDR3 is CASSRGTGLGETQYF. In nucleotides, the CDR3 is TGCGCCAGCAGCCGTGGGACAGGCCTAGGAGAGACCCAGTACTTC.

V gene TRBV5-5 combines with J gene TRBJ1-3; 8 nucleotides line up with TRBD1. Germline V gene data show CDR1 as SGHKS and CDR2 as YYEKEE (reference sequence). The CDR3 totals 18 residues. J lost 2 bases, V lost 2 bases, and 12 bases had no gene match. The CDR3 DNA sequence: TGTGCCAGCAGCTTCCAAGGGGCCCGACAGGGGACTGGAAACACCATATATTTT. Encoded protein: CASSFQGARQGTGNTIYF.

The rearrangement links TRBV7-8 to TRBJ2-2; D may be TRBD2 (6 bases). CDR1 and CDR2 (germline): SGHVS, FQNEAQ. This CDR3 has 18 residues. The germline V and J ends were trimmed by 1 base and 1 base, with 16 bases remaining between them. CDR3 sequence reads: CASSLGGRGLLNTGELFF. DNA for the CDR3: TGTGCCAGCAGCTTAGGTGGGCGGGGACTCTTGAACACCGGGGAGCTGTTTTTT.

This chain uses TRBV7-9 with TRBJ2-7, with 13 bases lining up with TRBD2. V dropped 5 bases and J dropped 2; count of bases not matched to a gene: 6. The germline V gene has CDR1 SEHNR and CDR2 FQNEAQ (reference sequence). This CDR3 spans 16 amino acids. For the CDR3, the DNA is TGTGCCAGCAGCGCACCGACTAGCGGGAGGACCTACGAGCAGTACTTC. Amino acids: CASSAPTSGRTYEQYF.